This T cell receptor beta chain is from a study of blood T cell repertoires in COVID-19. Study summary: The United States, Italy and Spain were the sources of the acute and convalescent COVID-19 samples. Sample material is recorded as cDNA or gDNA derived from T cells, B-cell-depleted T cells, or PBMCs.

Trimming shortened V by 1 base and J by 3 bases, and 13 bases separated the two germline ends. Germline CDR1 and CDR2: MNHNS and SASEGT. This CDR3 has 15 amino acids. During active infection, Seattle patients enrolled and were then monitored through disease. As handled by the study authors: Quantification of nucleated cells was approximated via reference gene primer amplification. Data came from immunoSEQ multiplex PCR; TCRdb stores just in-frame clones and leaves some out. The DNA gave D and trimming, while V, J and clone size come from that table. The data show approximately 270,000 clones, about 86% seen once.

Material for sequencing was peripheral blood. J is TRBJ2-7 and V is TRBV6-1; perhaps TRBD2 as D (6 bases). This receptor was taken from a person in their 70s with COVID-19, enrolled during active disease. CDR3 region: CASSEGRGGYYEQYF. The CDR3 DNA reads TGTGCCAGCAGTGAAGGGAGGGGTGGCTACTACGAGCAGTACTTC.